This T cell receptor (beta chain) was sequenced during a study of PD-1 blockade in classical Hodgkin lymphoma. Each patient's relapse followed autologous stem cell transplantation, and brentuximab vedotin exposure varied. Some clones are missing from TCRdb's copy, which holds only in-frame ones; the method was immunoSEQ multiplex PCR. The sample has some 13,000 clones; less than 90% are singletons. Trimming stripped 4 bases from V and 5 bases from J, with 17 bases between. This CDR3 spans 15 amino acids. The germline V gene encodes CDR1 SGHAT and CDR2 FQNNGV. The receptor was isolated from a human donor with classical Hodgkin lymphoma. The V call is TRBV11-2, the J call TRBJ1-2; the D is unclear. Sequencing used peripheral blood mononuclear cells (PBMCs), obtained at baseline. The CDR3 nucleotides are TGTGCCAGCAGCTCGTCCTACCGGACTGATTATGGCTACACCTTC. Translating gives CASSSSYRTDYGYTF.